This T cell receptor (beta chain) was captured in a study of blood T cell repertoires in COVID-19. The count of this clone is one. The method was immunoSEQ multiplex PCR; TCRdb's version includes in-frame clones alone and lacks a portion of them. The table lists roughly 120,000 clones, 90% of them singletons, with around 4.1% in the top ten. Germline CDR1 and CDR2: SEHNR and FQNEAQ (reference sequence). Trimming removed 4 bases from V and 13 bases from J, with 20 bases in between. This CDR3 comprises 14 residues. Sequencing was performed on peripheral blood. The V and J genes are TRBV7-9 and TRBJ2-1; D is perhaps TRBD1 (6 bases). The clonotype comes from a woman aged 55-70 years with COVID-19, enrolled during active disease. CDR3 loop: CASSSWSRQGSQFF. The CDR3 coding sequence is TGTGCCAGCAGCTCCTGGTCCAGGCAGGGGTCTCAGTTCTTC.